This T cell receptor (beta chain) stems from a study of shared clonotypes between healthy human individuals. In the case of this clone: The antigen remains unidentified.

Study results and limitations: Limitation of the genetic and exposure-history diversity represented came from the few donors. Naive CD4 clonotype sharing across a few donors was about 5%. Clonotypes shared by all four donors outscored non-shared clonotypes in generation probability. Among donors, the sharing of clonotypes was expected to be influenced by sequencing depth.

Some clones are missing from TCRdb's copy, which holds only in-frame ones; the method was immunoSEQ multiplex PCR. Here the sample spans 2 million to 3 million clones, 80% to 95% being singletons. This TCR was recovered from a man aged 18 to 29 in good health. Some clones in this sample may be carry-over from other donors' samples. What was sequenced was naive CD4+ T cells from PBMCs. Subset: CD45RA+ positively selected.

The CDR3 region is CASSPDRGGYYGYTF. CDR3 in DNA: TGTGCCAGCAGCCCCGACAGGGGGGGCTACTATGGCTACACCTTC. The rearrangement uses TRBV7-3 and TRBJ1-2; TRBD1 matches 9 bases. Unmatched junction bases numbered 7, after V lost 5 bases and J lost 3 bases. In germline, CDR1 is SGHTA, CDR2 FQGTGA. This CDR3 is built from 15 residues.